The clone carrying this T cell receptor beta chain was seen a handful of times. Its cognate antigen is unknown. These data are taken from a study of response to subunit inactivated influenza vaccine. Overall study results and limits: Seasonal influenza vaccination, on each occasion, was suggested by the authors to recruit few new T cells.

Trimming stripped 11 bases from V and 6 bases from J, with 20 bases between. The CDR3 is made up of 13 amino acids. The germline V gene has CDR1 MNHEY and CDR2 SVGEGT. TCRdb itself ran the RT-PCR reads through MiXCR, one entry per CDR3 protein. The table records more than 550,000 distinct CDR3 sequences, 12% of them present only once. This TCR came from a man in his fifties or sixties who received an inactivated influenza vaccine. The chain couples TRBV6-2 or TRBV6-3 to TRBJ2-7; D is perhaps TRBD2 (6 bases). The specimen was PBMCs from blood, collected on the day of vaccination. The CDR3 DNA follows: TGTGCCGCCCGCCGAGACGAGGAGGGCGAGCAGTACTTC. This codes for CAARRDEEGEQYF.